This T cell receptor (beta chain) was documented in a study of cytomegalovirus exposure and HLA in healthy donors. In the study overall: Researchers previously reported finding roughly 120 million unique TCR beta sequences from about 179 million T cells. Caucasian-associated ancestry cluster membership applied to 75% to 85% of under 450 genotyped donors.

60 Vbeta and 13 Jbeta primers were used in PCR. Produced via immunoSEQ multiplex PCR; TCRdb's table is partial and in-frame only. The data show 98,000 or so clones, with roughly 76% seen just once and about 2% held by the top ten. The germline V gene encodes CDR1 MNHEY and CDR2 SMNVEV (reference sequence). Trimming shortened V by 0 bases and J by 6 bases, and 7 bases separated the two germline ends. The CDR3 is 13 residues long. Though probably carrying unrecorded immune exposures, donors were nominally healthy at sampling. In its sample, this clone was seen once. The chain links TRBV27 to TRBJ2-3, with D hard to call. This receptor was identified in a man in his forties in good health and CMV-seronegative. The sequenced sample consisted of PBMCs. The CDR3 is CASSLSWADTQYF. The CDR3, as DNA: TGTGCCAGCAGTTTATCATGGGCTGATACGCAGTATTTT.